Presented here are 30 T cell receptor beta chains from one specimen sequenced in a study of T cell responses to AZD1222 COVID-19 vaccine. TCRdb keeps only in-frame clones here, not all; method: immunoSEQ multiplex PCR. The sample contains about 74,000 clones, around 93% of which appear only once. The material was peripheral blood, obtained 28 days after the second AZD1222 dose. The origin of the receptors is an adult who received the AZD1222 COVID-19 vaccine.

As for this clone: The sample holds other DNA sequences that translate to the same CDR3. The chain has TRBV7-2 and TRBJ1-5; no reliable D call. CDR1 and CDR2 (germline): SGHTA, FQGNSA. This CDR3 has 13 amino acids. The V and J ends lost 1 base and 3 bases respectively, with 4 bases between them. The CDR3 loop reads CASSLGPNQPQHF. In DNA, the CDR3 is TGTGCCAGCAGCTTAGGGCCCAATCAGCCCCAGCATTTT.

The CDR3 DNA is TGTGCCTGGAGTGACCGGGGGGGCCGTCAGCCCCAGCATTTT. Translated: CAWSDRGGRQPQHF. This chain links TRBV30 with TRBJ1-5; TRBD1 might be the D (6 bases). V was trimmed by 1 base and J by 6 bases, leaving 13 bases between them. CDR3 length: 14 residues. The germline gives CDR1 GTSNPN, CDR2 SVGIG (reference sequence).

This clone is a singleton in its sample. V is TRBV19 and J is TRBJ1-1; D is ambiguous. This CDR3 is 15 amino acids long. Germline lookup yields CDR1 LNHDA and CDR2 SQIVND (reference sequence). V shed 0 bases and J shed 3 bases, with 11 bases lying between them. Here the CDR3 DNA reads TGTGCCAGTAGTATAGATCTTACAGCCTACACTGAAGCTTTCTTT. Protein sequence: CASSIDLTAYTEAFF.

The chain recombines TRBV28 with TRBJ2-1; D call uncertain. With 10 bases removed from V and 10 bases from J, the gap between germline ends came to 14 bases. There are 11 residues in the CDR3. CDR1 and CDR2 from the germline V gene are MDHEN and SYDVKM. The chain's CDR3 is CATELRREQFF. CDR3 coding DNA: TGTGCCACCGAACTACGTCGGGAGCAGTTCTTC.

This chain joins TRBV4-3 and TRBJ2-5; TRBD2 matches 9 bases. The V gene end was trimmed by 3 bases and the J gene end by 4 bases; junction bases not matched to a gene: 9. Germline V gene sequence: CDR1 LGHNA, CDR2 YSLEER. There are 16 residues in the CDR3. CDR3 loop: CASSHNSGSILETQYF. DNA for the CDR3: TGCGCCAGCAGCCACAATAGCGGGAGTATTTTAGAGACCCAGTACTTC.

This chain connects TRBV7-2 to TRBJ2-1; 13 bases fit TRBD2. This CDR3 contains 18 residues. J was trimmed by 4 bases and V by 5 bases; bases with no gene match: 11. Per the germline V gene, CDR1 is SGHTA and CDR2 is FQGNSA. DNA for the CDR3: TGTGCCAGCAGCCAACTAGCGGGAGGGGTGGGAAGATACAATGAGCAGTTCTTC. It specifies CASSQLAGGVGRYNEQFF. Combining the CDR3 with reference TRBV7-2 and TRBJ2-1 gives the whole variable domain GAGVSQSPSNKVTEKGKDVELRCDPISGHTALYWYRQSLGQGLEFLIYFQGNSAPDKSGLPSDRFSAERTGGSVSTLTIQRTQQEDSAVYLCASSQLAGGVGRYNEQFFGPGTRLTVL.

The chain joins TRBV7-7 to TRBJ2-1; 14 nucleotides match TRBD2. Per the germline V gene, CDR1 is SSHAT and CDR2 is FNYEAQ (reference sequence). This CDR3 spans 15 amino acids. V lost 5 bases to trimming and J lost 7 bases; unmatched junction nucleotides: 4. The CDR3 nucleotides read TGTGCCAGCAGCGCGGGACTAGCGGGAGCGAATGAGCAGTTCTTC. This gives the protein CASSAGLAGANEQFF.

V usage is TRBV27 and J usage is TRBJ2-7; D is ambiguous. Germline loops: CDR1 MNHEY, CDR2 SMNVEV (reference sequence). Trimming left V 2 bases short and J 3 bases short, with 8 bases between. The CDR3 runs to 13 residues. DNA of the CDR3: TGTGCCAGCAGTTTAGGTTCCCTCTACGAGCAGTACTTC. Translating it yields CASSLGSLYEQYF.

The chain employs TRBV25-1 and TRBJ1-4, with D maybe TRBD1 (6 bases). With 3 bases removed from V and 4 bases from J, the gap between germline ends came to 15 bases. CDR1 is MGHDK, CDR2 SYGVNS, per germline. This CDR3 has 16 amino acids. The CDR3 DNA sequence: TGTGCCAGCAGTGATCTGGGGGGGGCCAATAATGAAAAACTGTTTTTT. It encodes CASSDLGGANNEKLFF.

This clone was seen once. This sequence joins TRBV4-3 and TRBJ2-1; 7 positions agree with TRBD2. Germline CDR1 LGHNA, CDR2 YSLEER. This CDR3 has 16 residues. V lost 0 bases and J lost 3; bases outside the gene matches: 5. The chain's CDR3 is CASSQDLAELYNEQFF. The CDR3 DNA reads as TGCGCCAGCAGCCAAGATCTAGCGGAACTCTACAATGAGCAGTTCTTC.

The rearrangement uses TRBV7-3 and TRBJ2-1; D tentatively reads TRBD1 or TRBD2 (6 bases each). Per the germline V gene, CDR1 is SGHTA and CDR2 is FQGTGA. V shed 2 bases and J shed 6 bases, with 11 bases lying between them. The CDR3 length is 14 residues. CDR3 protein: CASSLSGATNEQFF. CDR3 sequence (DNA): TGTGCCAGCAGCTTATCGGGGGCGACCAATGAGCAGTTCTTC.

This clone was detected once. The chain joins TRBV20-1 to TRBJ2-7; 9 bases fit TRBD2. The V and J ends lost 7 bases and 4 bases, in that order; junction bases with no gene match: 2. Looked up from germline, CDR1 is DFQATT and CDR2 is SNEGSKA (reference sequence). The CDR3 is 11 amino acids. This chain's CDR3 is CSGSGSYEQYF. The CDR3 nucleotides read TGCAGTGGTAGCGGGAGTTACGAGCAGTACTTC.

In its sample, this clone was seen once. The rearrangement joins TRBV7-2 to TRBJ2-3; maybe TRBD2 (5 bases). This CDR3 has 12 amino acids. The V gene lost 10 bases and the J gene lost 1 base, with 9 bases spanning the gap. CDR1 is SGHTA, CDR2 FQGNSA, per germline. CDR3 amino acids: CATSRGTDTQYF. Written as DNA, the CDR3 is TGTGCCACATCGAGGGGCACAGATACGCAGTATTTT.

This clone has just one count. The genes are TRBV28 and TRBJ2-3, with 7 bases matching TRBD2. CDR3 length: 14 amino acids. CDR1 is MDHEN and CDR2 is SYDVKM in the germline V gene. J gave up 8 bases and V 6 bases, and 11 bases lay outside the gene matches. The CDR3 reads CASSPNGGSGTQYF. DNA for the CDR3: TGTGCCAGCAGCCCTAACGGGGGGTCCGGTACGCAGTATTTT.

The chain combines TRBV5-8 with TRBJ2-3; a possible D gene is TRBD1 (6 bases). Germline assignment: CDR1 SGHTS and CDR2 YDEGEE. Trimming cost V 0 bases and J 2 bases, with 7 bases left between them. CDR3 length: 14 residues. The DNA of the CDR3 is TGTGCCAGCAGCTTGGGACAGGCCACAGATACGCAGTATTTT. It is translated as CASSLGQATDTQYF.

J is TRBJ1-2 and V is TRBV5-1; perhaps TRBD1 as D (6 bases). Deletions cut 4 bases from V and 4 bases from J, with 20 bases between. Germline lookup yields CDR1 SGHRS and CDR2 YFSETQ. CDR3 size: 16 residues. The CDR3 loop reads CASSEREQGSLYGYTF. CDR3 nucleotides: TGCGCCAGCAGCGAGAGGGAACAGGGCTCCCTCTATGGCTACACCTTC.

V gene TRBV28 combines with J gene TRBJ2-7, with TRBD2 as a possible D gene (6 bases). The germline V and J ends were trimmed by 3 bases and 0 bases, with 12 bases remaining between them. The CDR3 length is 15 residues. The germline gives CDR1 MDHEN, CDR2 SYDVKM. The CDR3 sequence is CASSFEDGSSYEQYF. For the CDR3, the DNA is TGTGCCAGCAGTTTTGAGGACGGGAGCTCCTACGAGCAGTACTTC. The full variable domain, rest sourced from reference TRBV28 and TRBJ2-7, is DVKVTQSSRYLVKRTGEKVFLECVQDMDHENMFWYRQDPGLGLRLIYFSYDVKMKEKGDIPEGYSVSREKKERFSLILESASTNQTSMYLCASSFEDGSSYEQYFGPGTRLTVT.

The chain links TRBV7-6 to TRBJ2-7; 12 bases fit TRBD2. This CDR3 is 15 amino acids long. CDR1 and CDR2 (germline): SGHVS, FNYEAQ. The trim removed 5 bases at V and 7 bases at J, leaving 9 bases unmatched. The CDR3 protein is CASSPRTSGTEEQYF. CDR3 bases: TGTGCCAGCAGCCCCCGGACTAGCGGGACTGAGGAGCAGTACTTC.

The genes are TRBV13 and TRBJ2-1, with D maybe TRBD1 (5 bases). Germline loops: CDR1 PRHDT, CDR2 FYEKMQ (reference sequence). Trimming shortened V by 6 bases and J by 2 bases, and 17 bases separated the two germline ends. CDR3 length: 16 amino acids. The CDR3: CASSLVAGSTYNEQFF. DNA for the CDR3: TGTGCCAGCAGTCTGGTGGCAGGGTCGACCTACAATGAGCAGTTCTTC.

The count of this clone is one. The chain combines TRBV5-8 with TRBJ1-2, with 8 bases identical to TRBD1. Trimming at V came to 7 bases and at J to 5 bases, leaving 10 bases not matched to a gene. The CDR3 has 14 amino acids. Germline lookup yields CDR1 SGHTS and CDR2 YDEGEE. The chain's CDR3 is CASDRGYERYGYTF. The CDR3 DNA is TGTGCCAGCGACAGGGGTTACGAGAGATATGGCTACACCTTC.

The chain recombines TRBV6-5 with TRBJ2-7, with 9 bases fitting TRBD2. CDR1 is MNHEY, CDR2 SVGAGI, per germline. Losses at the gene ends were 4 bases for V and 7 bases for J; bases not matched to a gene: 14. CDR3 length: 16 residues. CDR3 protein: CASSLQLAGGAREQYF. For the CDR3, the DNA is TGTGCCAGCAGTTTACAACTAGCGGGTGGGGCGCGGGAGCAGTACTTC.

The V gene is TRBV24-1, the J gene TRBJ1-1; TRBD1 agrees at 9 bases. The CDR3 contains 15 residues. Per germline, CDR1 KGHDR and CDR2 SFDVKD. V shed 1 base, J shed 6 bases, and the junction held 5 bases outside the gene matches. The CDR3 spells CATSDFRDRAPEAFF. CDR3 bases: TGTGCCACCAGTGATTTTAGGGACAGGGCCCCTGAAGCTTTCTTT.

This CDR3 reads CASSFFQGLNSPLHF. CDR3 coding DNA: TGTGCCAGCAGTTTCTTTCAGGGACTAAATTCACCCCTCCACTTT. The chain joins TRBV27 to TRBJ1-6; weak D call: TRBD1 (5 bases). This CDR3 region has 15 residues. Germline assignment: CDR1 MNHEY and CDR2 SMNVEV (reference sequence). Trimming cost V 3 bases and J 7 bases, with 13 bases left between them.

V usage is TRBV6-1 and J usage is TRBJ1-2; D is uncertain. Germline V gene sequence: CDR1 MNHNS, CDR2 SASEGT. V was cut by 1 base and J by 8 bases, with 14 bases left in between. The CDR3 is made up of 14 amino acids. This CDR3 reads CASSEGLPSFGYTF. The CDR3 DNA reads TGTGCCAGCAGTGAAGGATTACCGTCCTTCGGCTACACCTTC.

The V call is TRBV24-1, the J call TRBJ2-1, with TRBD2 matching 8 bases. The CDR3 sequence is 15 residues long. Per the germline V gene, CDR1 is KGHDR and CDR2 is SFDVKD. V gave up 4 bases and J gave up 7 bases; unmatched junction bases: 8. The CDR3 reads CATSDLREGRNEQFF. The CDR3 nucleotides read TGTGCCACCAGTGACCTCCGGGAGGGACGGAATGAGCAGTTCTTC.

The CDR3 reads CASSEGRNGYTF. In DNA, the CDR3 is TGTGCCAGCAGTGAGGGGCGCAATGGCTACACCTTC. V is TRBV28 and J is TRBJ1-2; D might be TRBD1 (5 bases). Trimming stripped 5 bases from V and 6 bases from J, with 10 bases between. The CDR3 length is 12 residues. The V gene's germline CDR1 is MDHEN and CDR2 SYDVKM.

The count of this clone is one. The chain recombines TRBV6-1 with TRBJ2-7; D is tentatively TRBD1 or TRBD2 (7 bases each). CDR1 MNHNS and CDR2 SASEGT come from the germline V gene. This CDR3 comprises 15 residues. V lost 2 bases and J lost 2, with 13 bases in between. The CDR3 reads CASSEQGGVPYEQYF. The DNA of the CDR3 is TGTGCCAGCAGTGAACAGGGGGGGGTACCCTACGAGCAGTACTTC.

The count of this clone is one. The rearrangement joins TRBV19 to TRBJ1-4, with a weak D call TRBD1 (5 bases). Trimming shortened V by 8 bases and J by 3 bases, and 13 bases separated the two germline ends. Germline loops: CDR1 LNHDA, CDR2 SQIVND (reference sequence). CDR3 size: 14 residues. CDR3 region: CASHDGGSNEKLFF. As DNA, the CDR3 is TGTGCCAGTCACGATGGGGGATCTAATGAAAAACTGTTTTTT. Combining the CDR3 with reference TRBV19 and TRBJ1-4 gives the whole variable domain DGGITQSPKYLFRKEGQNVTLSCEQNLNHDAMYWYRQDPGQGLRLIYYSQIVNDFQKGDIAEGYSVSREKKESFPLTVTSAQKNPTAFYLCASHDGGSNEKLFFGSGTQLSVL.

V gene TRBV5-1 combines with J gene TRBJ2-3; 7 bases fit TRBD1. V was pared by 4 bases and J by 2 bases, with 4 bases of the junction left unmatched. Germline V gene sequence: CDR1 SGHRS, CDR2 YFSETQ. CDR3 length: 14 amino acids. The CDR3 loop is CASSTGTVTDTQYF. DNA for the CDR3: TGCGCCAGCAGCACAGGGACAGTCACAGATACGCAGTATTTT.

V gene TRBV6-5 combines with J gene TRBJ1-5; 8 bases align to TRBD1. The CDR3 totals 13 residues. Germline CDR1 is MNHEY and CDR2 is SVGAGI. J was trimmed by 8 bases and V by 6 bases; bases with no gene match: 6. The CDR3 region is CASRPGGGKPQHF. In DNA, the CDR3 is TGTGCCAGCAGGCCAGGGGGCGGGAAGCCCCAGCATTTT.